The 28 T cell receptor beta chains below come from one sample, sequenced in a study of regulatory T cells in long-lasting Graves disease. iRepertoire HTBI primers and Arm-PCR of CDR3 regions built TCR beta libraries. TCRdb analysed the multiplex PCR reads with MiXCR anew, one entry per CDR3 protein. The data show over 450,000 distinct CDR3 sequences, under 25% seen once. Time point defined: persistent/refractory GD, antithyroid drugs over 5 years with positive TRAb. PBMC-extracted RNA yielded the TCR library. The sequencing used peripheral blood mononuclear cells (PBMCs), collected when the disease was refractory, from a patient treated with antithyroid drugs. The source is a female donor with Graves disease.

The CDR3 nucleotides are TGTGCCAGGGGCCGTCGAACCCCCTACAATGAGCAGTTCTTC. Residues: CARGRRTPYNEQFF. This chain joins TRBV2 and TRBJ2-1, with D unclear. Germline V gene data show CDR1 as SNHLY and CDR2 as FYNNEI. The CDR3 covers 14 residues. Between the trimmed V and J ends, which lost 9 bases and 2 bases, there was a span of 14 bases.

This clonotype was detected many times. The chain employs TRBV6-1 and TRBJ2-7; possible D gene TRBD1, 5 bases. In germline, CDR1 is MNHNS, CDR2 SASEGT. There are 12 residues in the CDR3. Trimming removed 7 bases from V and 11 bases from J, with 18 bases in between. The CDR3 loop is CASTKGWAVKYF. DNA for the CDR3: TGTGCCAGCACAAAGGGGTGGGCTGTAAAGTACTTC.

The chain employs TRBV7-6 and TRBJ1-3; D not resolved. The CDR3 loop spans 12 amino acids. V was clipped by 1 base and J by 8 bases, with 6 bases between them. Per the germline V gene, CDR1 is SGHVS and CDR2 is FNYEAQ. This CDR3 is CASSLEWDTIYF. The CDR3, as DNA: TGTGCCAGCAGCTTAGAGTGGGACACCATATATTTT.

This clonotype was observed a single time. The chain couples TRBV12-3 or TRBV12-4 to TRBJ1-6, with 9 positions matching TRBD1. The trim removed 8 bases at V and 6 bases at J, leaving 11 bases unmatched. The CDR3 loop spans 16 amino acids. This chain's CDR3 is CASSPRTGASNSPLHF. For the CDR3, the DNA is TGTGCCAGCTCACCACGGACAGGGGCTAGTAATTCACCCCTCCACTTT.

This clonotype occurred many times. CDR3 residues: CAWSVGGTSYEQYF. As DNA, the CDR3 is TGTGCCTGGAGTGTGGGGGGGACTTCCTACGAGCAGTACTTC. This chain links TRBV30 with TRBJ2-7; 7 positions agree with TRBD2. This CDR3 has 14 amino acids. The germline V gene has CDR1 GTSNPN and CDR2 SVGIG (reference sequence). The V segment lost 0 bases and the J segment 1 base; nucleotides outside the gene matches: 3.

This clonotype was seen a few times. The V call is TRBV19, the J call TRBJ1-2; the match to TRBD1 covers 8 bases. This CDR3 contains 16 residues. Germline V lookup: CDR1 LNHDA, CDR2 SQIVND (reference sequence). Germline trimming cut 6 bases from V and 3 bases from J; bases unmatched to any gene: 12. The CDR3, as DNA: TGTGCCAGTAGCAGAATCCGGGACAGGATACACTATGGCTACACCTTC. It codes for CASSRIRDRIHYGYTF.

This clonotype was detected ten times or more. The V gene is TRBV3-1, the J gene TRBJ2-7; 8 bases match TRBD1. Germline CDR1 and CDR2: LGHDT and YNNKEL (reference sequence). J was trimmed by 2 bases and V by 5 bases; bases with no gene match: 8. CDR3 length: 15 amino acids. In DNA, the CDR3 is TGTGCCAGCAGCTATCCTGGACAGGGAACCTACGAGCAGTACTTC. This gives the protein CASSYPGQGTYEQYF.

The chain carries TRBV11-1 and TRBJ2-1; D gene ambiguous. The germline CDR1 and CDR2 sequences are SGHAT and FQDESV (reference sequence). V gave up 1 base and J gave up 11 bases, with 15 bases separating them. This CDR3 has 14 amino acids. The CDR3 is CASSLGGFDRQQFF. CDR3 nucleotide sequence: TGTGCCAGCAGCTTAGGGGGTTTCGACCGCCAGCAGTTCTTC.

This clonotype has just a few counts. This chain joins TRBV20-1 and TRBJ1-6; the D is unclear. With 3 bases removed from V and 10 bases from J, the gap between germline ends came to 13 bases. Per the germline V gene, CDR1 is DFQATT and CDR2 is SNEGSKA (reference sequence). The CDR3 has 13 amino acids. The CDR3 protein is CSASLREESPLHF. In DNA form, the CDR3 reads TGCAGTGCTAGTCTGAGGGAGGAATCACCCCTCCACTTT.

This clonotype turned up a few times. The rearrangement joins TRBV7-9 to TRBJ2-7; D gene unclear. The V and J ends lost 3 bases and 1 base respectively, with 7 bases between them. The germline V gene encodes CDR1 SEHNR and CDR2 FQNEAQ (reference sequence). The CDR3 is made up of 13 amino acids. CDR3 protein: CASSLSASYEQYF. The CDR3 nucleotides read TGTGCCAGCAGCTTGTCGGCATCCTACGAGCAGTACTTC.

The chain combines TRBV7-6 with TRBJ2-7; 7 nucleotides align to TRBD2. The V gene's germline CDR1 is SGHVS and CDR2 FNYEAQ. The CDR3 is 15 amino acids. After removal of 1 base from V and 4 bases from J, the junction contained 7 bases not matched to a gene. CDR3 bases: TGTGCCAGCAGCTTAGAGAGAGGCGGGGGATACGAGCAGTACTTC. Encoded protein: CASSLERGGGYEQYF.

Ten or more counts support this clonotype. In DNA, the CDR3 is TGTGCCAGCAGCCCTCTCGGTAGCCCCACCGAAGAGACCCAGTACTTC. It specifies CASSPLGSPTEETQYF. V and J are TRBV6-1 and TRBJ2-5; D uncertain. The CDR3 consists of 16 residues. Deletions cut 6 bases from V and 3 bases from J, with 20 bases between. The V gene's germline CDR1 is MNHNS and CDR2 SASEGT.

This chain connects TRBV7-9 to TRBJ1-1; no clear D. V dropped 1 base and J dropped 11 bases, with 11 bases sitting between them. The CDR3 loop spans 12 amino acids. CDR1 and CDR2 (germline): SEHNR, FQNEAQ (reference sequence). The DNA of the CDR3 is TGTGCCAGCAGCTTAGGAGGCAGGCGGGCTTTCTTT. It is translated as CASSLGGRRAFF.

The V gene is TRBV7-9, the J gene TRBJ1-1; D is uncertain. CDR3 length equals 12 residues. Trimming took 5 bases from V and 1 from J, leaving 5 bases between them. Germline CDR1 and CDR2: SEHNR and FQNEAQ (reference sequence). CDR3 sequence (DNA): TGTGCCAGCAGCCCAACGAACACTGAAGCTTTCTTT. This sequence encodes CASSPTNTEAFF.

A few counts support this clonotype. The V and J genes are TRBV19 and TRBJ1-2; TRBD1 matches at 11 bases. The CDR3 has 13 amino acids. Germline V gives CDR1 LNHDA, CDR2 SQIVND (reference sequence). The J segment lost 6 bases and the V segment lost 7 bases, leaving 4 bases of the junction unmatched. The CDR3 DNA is TGTGCCAGTAAGGACAGGGGGCCGGATGGCTACACCTTC. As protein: CASKDRGPDGYTF.

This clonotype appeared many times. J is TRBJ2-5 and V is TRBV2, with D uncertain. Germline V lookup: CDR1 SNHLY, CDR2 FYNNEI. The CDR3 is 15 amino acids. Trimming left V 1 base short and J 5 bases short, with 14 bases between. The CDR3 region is CASSEVGFKFETQYF. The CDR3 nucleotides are TGTGCCAGCAGTGAAGTCGGTTTCAAATTCGAGACCCAGTACTTC.

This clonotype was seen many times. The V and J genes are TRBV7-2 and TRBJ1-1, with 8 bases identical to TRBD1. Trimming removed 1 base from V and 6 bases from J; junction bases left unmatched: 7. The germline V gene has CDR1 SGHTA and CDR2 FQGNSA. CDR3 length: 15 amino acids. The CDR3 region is CASSLVARGPAEAFF. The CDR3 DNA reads TGTGCCAGCAGCTTAGTTGCCAGGGGGCCAGCTGAAGCTTTCTTT. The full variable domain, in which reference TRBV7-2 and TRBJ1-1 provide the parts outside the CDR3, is GAGVSQSPSNKVTEKGKDVELRCDPISGHTALYWYRQSLGQGLEFLIYFQGNSAPDKSGLPSDRFSAERTGGSVSTLTIQRTQQEDSAVYLCASSLVARGPAEAFFGQGTRLTVV.

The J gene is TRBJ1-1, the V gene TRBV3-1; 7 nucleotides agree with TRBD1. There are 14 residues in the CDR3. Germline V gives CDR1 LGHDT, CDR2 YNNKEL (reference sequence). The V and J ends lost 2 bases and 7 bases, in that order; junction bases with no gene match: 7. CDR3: CASSQNTGVVEAFF. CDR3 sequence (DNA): TGTGCCAGCAGCCAAAACACAGGGGTCGTTGAAGCTTTCTTT.

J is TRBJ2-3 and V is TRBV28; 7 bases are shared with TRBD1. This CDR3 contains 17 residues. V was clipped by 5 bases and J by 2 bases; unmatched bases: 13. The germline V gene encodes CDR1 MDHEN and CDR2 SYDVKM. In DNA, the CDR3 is TGTGCCAGCAGTCCTGATAGGACAGGAACATACACAGATACGCAGTATTTT. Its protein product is CASSPDRTGTYTDTQYF.

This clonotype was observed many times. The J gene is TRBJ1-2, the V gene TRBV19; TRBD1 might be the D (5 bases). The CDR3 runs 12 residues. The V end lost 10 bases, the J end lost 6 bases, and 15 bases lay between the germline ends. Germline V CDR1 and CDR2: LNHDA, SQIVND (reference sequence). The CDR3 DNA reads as TGTGCCACCCTCGGGGGACCTGATGGCTACACCTTC. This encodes CATLGGPDGYTF.

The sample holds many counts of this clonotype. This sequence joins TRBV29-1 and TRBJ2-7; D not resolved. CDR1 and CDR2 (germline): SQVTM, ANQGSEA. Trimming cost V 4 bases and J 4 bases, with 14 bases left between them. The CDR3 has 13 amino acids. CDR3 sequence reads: CSVVSPPRYEQYF. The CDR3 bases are TGCAGCGTTGTGTCGCCCCCCCGTTACGAGCAGTACTTC.

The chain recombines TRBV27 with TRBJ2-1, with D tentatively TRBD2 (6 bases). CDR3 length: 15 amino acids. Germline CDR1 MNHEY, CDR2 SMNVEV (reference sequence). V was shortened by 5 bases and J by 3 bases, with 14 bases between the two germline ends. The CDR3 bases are TGTGCCAGCAGTCTAACTAGCACCCGCTACAATGAGCAGTTCTTC. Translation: CASSLTSTRYNEQFF.

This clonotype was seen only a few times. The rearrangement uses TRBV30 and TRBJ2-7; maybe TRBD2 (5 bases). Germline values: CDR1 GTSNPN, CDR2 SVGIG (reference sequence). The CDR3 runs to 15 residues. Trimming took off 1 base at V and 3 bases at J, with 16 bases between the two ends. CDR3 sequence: CAWSAPRGNYYEQYF. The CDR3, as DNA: TGTGCCTGGAGTGCCCCCCGGGGAAATTACTACGAGCAGTACTTC. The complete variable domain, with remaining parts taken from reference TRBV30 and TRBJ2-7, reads SQTIHQWPATLVQPVGSPLSLECTVEGTSNPNLYWYRQAAGRGLQLLFYSVGIGQISSEVPQNLSASRPQDRQFILSSKKLLLSDSGFYLCAWSAPRGNYYEQYFGPGTRLTVT.

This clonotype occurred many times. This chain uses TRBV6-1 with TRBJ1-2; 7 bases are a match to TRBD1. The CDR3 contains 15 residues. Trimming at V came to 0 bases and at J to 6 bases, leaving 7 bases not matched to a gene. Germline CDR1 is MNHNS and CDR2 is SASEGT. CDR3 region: CASSEALRQGHGYTF. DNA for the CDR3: TGTGCCAGCAGTGAAGCGCTCAGACAGGGACATGGCTACACCTTC.

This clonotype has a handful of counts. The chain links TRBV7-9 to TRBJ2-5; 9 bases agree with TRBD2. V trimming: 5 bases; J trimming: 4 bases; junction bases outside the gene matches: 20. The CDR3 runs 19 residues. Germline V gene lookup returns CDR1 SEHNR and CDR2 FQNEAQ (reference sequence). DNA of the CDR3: TGTGCCAGCAGCCCAGCGGTCGAACTAGCGGGCTGGGGGGGAGAGACCCAGTACTTC. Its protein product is CASSPAVELAGWGGETQYF.

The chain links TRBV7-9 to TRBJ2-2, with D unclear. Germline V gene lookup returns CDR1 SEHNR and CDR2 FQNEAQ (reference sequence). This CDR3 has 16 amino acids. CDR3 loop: CAITHTHRANTGELFF. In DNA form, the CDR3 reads TGTGCAATAACCCACACACACAGAGCGAACACCGGGGAGCTGTTTTTT. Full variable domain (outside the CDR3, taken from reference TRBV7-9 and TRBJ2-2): DTGVSQNPRHKITKRGQNVTFRCDPISEHNRLYWYRQTLGQGPEFLTYFQNEAQLEKSRLLSDRFSAERPKGSFSTLEIQRTEQGDSAMYLCAITHTHRANTGELFFGEGSRLTVL.

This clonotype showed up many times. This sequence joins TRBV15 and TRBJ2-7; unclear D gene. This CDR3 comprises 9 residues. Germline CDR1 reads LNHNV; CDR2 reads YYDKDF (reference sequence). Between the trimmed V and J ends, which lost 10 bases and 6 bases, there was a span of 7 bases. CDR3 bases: TGTGCCAGCATCCTCGAGCAGTACTTC. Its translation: CASILEQYF. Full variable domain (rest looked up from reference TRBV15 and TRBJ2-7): DAMVIQNPRYQVTQFGKPVTLSCSQTLNHNVMYWYQQKSSQAPKLLFHYYDKDFNNEADTPDNFQSRRPNTSFCFLDIRSPGLGDTAMYLCASILEQYFGPGTRLTVT.

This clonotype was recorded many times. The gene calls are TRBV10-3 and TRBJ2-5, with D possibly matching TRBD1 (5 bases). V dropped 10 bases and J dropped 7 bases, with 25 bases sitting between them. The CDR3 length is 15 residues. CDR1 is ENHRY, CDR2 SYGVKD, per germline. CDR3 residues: CATTPTDVYGVTQYF. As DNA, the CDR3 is TGTGCCACCACCCCGACAGATGTCTATGGGGTGACCCAGTACTTC.